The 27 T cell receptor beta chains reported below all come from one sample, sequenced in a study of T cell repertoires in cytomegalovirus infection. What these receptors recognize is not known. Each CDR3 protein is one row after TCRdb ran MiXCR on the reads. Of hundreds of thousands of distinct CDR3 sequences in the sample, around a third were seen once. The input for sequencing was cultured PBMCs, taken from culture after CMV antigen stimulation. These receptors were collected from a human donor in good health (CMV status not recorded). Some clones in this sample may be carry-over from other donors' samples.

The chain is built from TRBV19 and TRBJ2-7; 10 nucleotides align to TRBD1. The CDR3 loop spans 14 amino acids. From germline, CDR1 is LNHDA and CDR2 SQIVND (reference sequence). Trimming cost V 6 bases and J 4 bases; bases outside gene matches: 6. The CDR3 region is CASSSGQGLYEQYF. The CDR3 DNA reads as TGTGCCAGTAGCTCGGGACAGGGGCTATACGAGCAGTACTTC.

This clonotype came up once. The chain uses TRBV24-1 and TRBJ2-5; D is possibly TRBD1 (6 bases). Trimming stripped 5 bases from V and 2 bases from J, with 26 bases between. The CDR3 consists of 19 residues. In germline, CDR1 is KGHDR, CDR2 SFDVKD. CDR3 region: CATSGVTGSLVGRQETQYF. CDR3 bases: TGTGCCACCAGTGGAGTGACAGGCTCACTTGTAGGGCGGCAAGAGACCCAGTACTTC.

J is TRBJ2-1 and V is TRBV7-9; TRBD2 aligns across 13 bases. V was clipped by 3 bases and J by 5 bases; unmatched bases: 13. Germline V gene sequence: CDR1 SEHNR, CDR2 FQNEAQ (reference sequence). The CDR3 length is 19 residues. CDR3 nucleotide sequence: TGTGCCAGCAGCTTCGGACGACTAGCGGGAGGTTATGGGGACAATGAGCAGTTCTTC. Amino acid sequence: CASSFGRLAGGYGDNEQFF.

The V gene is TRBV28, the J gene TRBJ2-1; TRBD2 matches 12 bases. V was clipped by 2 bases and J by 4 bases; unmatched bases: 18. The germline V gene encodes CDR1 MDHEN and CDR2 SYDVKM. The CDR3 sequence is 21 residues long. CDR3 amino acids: CASSLGNPIRKTSGRYNEQFF. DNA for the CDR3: TGTGCCAGCAGTTTAGGGAACCCTATAAGAAAAACTAGCGGGAGGTACAATGAGCAGTTCTTC.

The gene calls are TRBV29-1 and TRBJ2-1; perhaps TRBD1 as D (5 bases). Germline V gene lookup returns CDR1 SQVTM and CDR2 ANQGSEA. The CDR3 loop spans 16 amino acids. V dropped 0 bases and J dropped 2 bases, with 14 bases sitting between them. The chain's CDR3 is CSVEDPQVRTYNEQFF. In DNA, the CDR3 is TGCAGCGTTGAAGACCCACAGGTACGCACCTACAATGAGCAGTTCTTC.

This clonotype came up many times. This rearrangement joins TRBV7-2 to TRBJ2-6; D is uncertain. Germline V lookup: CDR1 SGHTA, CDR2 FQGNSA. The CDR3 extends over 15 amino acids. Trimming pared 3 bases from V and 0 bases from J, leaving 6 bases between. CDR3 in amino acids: CASSFVPSGANVLTF. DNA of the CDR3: TGTGCCAGCAGCTTTGTCCCCTCTGGGGCCAACGTCCTGACTTTC.

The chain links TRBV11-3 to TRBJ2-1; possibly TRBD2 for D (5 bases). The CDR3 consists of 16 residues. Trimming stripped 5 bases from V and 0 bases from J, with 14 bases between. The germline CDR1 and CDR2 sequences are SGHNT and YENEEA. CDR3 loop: CASSKSGVSSYNEQFF. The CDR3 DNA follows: TGTGCCAGCAGCAAAAGCGGTGTCAGCTCCTACAATGAGCAGTTCTTC.

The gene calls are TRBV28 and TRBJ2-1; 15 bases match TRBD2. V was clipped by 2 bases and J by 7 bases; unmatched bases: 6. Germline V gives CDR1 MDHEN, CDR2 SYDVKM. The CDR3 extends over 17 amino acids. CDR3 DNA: TGTGCCAGCAGTTTACGAAGGACTAGCGGGAGGGCGAATGAGCAGTTCTTC. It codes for CASSLRRTSGRANEQFF.

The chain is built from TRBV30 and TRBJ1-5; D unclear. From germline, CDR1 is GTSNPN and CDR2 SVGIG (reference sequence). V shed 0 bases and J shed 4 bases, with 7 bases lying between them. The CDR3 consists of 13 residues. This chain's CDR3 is CAWSVPGNQPQHF. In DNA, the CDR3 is TGTGCCTGGAGTGTACCGGGAAATCAGCCCCAGCATTTT.

CDR3 sequence reads: CASSQDIPARRSDTQYF. The CDR3, as DNA: TGTGCCAGCAGCCAAGATATCCCGGCCCGGAGGTCGGATACGCAGTATTTT. The genes are TRBV3-1 and TRBJ2-3, with D perhaps matching TRBD2 (5 bases). This CDR3 is 17 amino acids long. Germline CDR1 is LGHDT and CDR2 is YNNKEL (reference sequence). The germline V and J ends were trimmed by 0 bases and 6 bases, with 19 bases remaining between them.

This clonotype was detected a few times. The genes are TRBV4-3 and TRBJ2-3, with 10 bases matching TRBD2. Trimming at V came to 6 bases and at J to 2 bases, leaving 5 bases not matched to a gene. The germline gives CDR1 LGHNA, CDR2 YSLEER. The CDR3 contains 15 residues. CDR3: CASRQGTSDTDTQYF. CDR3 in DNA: TGCGCCAGCAGGCAGGGGACTAGCGACACAGATACGCAGTATTTT.

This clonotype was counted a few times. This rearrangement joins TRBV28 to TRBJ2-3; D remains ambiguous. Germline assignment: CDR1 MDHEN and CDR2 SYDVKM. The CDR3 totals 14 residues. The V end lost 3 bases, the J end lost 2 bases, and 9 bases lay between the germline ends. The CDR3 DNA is TGTGCCAGCAGTTTTATGTCCAACACAGATACGCAGTATTTT. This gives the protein CASSFMSNTDTQYF.

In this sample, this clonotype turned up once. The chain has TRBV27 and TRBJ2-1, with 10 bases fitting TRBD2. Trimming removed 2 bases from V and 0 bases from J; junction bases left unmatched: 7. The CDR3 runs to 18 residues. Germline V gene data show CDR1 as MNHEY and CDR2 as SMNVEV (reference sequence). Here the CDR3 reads CASSLELAGALSYNEQFF. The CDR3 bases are TGTGCCAGCAGTTTAGAGCTAGCGGGAGCCCTCTCCTACAATGAGCAGTTCTTC.

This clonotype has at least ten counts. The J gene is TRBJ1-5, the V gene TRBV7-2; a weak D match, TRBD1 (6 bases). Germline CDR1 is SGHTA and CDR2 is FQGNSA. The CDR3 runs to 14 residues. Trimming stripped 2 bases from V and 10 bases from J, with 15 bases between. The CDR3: CASSLIHGQPPQHF. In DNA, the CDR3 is TGTGCCAGCAGCTTAATCCACGGACAGCCACCCCAGCATTTT.

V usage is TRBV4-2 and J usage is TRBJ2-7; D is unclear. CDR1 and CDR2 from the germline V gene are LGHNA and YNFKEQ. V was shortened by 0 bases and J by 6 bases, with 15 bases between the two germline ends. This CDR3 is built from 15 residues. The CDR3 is CASSQESEFQSEQYF. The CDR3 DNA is TGTGCCAGCAGCCAAGAATCGGAGTTCCAGAGCGAGCAGTACTTC.

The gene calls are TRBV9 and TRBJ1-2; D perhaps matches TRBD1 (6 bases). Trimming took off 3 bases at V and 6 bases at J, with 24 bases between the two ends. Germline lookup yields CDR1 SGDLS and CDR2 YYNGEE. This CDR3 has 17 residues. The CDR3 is CASSGGTTGLPSNGYTF. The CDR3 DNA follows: TGTGCCAGCAGCGGAGGGACGACAGGACTCCCTTCCAATGGCTACACCTTC.

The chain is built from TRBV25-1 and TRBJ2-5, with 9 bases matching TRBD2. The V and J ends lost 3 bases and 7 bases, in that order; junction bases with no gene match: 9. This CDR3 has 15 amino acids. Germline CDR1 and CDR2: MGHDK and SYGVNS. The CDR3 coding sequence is TGTGCCAGCAGTGACCGGGGTAGCGGGGGTTTGACCCAGTACTTC. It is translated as CASSDRGSGGLTQYF.

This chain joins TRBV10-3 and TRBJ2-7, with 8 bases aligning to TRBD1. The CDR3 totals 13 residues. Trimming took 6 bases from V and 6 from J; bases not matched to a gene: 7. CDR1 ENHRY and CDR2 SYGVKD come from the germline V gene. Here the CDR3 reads CAISILTGVEQYF. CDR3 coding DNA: TGTGCCATCAGCATCCTGACAGGGGTCGAGCAGTACTTC.

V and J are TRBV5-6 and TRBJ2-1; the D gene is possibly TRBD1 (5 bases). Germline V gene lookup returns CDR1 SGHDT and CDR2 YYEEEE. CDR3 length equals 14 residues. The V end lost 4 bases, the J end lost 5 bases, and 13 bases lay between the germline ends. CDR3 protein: CASSGLGANNEQFF. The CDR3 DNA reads TGTGCCAGCAGCGGGCTTGGGGCTAACAATGAGCAGTTCTTC.

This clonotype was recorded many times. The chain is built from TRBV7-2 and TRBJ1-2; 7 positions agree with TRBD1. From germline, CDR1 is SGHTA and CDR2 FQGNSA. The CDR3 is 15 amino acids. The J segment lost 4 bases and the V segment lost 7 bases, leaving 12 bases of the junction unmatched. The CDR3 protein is CASTTNRQGIYGYTF. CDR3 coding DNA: TGTGCCAGCACCACAAATAGACAGGGTATCTATGGCTACACCTTC.

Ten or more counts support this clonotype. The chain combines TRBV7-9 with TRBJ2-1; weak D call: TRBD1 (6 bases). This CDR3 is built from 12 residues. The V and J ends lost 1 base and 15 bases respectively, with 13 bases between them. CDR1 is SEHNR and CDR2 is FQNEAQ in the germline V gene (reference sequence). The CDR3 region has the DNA TGTGCCAGCAGCTTAGAGGGCCGAGGGGGGTTCTTC. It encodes CASSLEGRGGFF.

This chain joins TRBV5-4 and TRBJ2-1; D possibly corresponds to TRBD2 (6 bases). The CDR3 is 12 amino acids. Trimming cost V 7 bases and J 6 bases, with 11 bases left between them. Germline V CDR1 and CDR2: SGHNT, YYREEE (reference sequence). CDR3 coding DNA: TGTGCCAGCGGAGGGCCTCTCAATGAGCAGTTCTTC. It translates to CASGGPLNEQFF.

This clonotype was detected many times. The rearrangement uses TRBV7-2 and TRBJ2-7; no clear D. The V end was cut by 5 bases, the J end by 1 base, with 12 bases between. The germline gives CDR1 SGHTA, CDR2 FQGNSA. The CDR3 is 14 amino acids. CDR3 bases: TGTGCCAGCAGCCGAAGCTTATTATCCTACGAGCAGTACGTC. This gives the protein CASSRSLLSYEQYV.

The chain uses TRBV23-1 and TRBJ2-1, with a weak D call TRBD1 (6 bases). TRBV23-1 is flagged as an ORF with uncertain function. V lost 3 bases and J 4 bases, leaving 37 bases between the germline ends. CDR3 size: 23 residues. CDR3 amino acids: CASSHRAKGRQSATSRGYNEQFF. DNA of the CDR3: TGCGCCAGCAGTCACCGCGCCAAGGGACGGCAGTCCGCGACGAGTAGGGGGTACAATGAGCAGTTCTTC.

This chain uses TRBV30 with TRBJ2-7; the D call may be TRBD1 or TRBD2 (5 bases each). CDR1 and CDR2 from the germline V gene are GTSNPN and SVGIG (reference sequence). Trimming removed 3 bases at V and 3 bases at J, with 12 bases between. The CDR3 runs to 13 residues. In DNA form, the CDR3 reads TGTGCCTGGAGCCGGGACGCCCTCTACGAGCAGTACGTC. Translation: CAWSRDALYEQYV.

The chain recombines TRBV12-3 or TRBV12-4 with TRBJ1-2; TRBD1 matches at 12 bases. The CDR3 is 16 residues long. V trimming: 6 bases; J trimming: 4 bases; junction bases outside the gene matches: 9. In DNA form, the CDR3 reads TGTGCCAGCAGCCCCTACGGGACAGGGGGCATCTATGGCTACACCTTC. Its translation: CASSPYGTGGIYGYTF.

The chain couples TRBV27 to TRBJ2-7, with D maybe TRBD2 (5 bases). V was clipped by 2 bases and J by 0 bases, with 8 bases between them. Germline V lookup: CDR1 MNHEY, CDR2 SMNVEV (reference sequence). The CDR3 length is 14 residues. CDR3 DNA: TGTGCCAGCAGTTTAAACGGGAACTCCTACGAGCAGTACTTC. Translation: CASSLNGNSYEQYF.